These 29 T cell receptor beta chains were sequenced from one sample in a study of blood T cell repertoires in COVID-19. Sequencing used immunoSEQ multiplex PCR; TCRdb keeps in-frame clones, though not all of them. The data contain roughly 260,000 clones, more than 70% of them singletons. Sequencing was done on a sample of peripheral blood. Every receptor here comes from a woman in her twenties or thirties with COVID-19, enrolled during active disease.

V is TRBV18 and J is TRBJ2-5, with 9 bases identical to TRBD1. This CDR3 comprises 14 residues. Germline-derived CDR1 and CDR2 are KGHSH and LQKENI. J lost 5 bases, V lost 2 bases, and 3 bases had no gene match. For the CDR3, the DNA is TGTGCCAGCTCACCAGGGACAGGGCGGGAGACCCAGTACTTC. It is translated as CASSPGTGRETQYF.

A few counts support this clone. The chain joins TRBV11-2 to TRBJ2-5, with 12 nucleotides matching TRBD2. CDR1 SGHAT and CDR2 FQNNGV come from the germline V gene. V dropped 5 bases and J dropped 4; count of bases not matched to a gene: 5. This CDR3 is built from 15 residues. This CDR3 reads CASSRLAGAPETQYF. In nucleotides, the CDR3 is TGTGCCAGCAGCCGACTAGCGGGAGCCCCAGAGACCCAGTACTTC.

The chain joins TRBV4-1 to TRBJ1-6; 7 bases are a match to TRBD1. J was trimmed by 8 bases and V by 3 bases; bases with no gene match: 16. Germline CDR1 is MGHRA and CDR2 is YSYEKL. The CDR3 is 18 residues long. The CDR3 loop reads CASSHPTGKALIDSPLHF. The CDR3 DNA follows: TGCGCCAGCAGCCATCCGACAGGGAAGGCTCTAATCGATTCACCCCTCCACTTT.

CDR3 DNA sequence: TGTGCCAGCAGTGAATACGGGCAGCGGGGCACACACACTGAAGCTTTCTTT. It is translated as CASSEYGQRGTHTEAFF. V usage is TRBV25-1 and J usage is TRBJ1-1; maybe TRBD1 (5 bases). Looked up from germline, CDR1 is MGHDK and CDR2 is SYGVNS. The CDR3 length is 17 residues. Trimming left V 0 bases short and J 3 bases short, with 17 bases between.

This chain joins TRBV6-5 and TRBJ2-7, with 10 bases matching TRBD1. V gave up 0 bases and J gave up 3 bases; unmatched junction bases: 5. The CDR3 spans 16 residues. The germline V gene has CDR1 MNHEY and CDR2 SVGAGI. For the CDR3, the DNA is TGTGCCAGCAGTTACTCGGGACAGGGGACATTCTACGAGCAGTACTTC. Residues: CASSYSGQGTFYEQYF.

CDR3 residues: CASSQDWTPSRGSYEQYF. CDR3 DNA sequence: TGTGCCAGCAGCCAAGATTGGACCCCGTCCCGGGGCTCCTACGAGCAGTACTTC. The rearrangement joins TRBV14 to TRBJ2-7; weak D call: TRBD2 (5 bases). This CDR3 contains 18 residues. The V end lost 0 bases, the J end lost 0 bases, and 18 bases lay between the germline ends. Looked up from germline, CDR1 is SGHDN and CDR2 is FVKESK.

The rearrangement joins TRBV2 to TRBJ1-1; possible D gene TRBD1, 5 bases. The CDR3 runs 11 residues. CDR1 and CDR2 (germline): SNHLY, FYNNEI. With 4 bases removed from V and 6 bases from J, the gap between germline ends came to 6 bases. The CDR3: CASSGGAEAFF. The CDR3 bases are TGTGCCAGCAGTGGGGGGGCTGAAGCTTTCTTT.

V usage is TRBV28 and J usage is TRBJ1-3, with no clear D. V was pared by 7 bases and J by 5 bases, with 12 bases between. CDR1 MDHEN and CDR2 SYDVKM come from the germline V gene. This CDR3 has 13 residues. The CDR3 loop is CASTAHIRNTIYF. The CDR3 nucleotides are TGTGCCAGCACCGCACACATTAGAAACACCATATATTTT.

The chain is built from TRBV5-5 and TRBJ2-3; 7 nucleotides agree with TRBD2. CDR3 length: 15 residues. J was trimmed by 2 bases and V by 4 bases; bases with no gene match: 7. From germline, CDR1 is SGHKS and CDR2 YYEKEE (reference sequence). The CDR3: CASSRSSGYTDTQYF. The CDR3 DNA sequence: TGTGCCAGCAGCCGATCTAGCGGTTACACAGATACGCAGTATTTT.

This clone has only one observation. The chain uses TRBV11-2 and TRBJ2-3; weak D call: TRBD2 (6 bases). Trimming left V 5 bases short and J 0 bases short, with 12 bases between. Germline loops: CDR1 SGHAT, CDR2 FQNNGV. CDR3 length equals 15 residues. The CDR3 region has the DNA TGTGCCAGCAGCCCGGGTAGCGGAAGCACAGATACGCAGTATTTT. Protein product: CASSPGSGSTDTQYF. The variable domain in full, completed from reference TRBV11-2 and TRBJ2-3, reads EAGVAQSPRYKIIEKRQSVAFWCNPISGHATLYWYQQILGQGPKLLIQFQNNGVVDDSQLPKDRFSAERLKGVDSTLKIQPAKLEDSAVYLCASSPGSGSTDTQYFGPGTRLTVL.

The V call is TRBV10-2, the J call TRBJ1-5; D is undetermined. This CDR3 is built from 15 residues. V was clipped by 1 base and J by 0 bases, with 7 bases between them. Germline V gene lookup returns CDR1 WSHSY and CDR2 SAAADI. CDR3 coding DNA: TGCGCCAGCAGTGAGTGGGCCAATAGCAATCAGCCCCAGCATTTT. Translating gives CASSEWANSNQPQHF.

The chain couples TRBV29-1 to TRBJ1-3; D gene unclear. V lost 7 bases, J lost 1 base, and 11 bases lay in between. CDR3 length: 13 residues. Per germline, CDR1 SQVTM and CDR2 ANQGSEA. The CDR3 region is CSAAFASGNTIYF. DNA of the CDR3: TGCAGCGCAGCATTTGCATCTGGAAACACCATATATTTT.

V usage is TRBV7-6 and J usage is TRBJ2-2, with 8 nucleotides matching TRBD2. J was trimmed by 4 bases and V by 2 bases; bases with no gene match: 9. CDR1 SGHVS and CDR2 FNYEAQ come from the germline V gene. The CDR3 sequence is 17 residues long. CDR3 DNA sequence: TGTGCCAGCAGCTTACGTCGGGGGGGCGGGTCCACCGGGGAGCTGTTTTTT. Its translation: CASSLRRGGGSTGELFF.

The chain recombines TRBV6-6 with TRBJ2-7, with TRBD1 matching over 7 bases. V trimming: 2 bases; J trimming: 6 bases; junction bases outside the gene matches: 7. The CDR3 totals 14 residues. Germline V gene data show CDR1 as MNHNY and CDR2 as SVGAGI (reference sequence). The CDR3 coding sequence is TGTGCCAGCAGTTACGAGACAGGGTTGGTCGAGCAGTACTTC. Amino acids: CASSYETGLVEQYF.

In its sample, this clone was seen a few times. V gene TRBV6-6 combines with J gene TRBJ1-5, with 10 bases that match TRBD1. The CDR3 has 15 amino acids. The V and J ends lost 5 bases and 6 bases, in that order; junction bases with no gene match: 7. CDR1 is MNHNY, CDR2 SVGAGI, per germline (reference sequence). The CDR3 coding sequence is TGTGCCAGCAGTGCCCTGACAGGGGGCTCTCAGCCCCAGCATTTT. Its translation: CASSALTGGSQPQHF.

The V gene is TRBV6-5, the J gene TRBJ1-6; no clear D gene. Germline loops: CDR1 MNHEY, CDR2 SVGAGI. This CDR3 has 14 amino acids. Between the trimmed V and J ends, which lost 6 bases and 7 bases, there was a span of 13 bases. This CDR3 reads CASSREGKNSPLHF. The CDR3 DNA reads TGTGCCAGCAGCCGGGAGGGTAAAAATTCACCCCTCCACTTT.

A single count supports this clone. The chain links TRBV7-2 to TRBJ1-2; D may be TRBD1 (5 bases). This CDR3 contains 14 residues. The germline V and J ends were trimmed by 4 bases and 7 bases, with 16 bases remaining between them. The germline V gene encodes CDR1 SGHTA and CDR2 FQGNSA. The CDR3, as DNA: TGTGCCAGCAGCTGGGTAAAAGGGGATAGTGGCTACACCTTC. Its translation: CASSWVKGDSGYTF.

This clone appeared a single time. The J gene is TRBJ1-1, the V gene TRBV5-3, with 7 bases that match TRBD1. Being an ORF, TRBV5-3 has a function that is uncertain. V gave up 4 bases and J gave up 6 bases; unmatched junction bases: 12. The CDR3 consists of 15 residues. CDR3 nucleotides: TGTGCCAGAAGCGAAAAGACAGGGTCAAACCCTGAAGCTTTCTTT. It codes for CARSEKTGSNPEAFF.

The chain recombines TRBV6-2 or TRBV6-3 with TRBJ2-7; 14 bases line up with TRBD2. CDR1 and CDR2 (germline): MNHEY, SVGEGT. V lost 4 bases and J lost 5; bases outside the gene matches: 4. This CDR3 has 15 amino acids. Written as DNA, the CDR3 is TGTGCCAGCAGTTTAGGACTAGCGGGAGGAAACGAGCAGTACTTC. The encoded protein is CASSLGLAGGNEQYF.

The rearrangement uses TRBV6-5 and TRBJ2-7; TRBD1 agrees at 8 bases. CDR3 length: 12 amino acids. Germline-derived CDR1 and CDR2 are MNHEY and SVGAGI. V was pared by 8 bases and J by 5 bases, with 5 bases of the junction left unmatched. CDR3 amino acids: CASARTGNEQYF. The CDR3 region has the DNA TGTGCCAGCGCAAGGACAGGGAACGAGCAGTACTTC.

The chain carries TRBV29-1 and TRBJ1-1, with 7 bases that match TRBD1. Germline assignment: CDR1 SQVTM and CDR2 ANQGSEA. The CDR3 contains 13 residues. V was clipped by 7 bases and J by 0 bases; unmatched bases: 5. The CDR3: CSGLQGMNTEAFF. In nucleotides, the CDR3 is TGCAGCGGACTACAGGGGATGAACACTGAAGCTTTCTTT. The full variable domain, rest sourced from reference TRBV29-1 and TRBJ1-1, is SAVISQKPSRDICQRGTSLTIQCQVDSQVTMMFWYRQQPGQSLTLIATANQGSEATYESGFVIDKFPISRPNLTFSTLTVSNMSPEDSSIYLCSGLQGMNTEAFFGQGTRLTVV.

DNA for the CDR3: TGTGCCAGCAGAAGACTAGCGGGGGGCACAGATACGCAGTATTTT. It specifies CASRRLAGGTDTQYF. This sequence joins TRBV2 and TRBJ2-3; TRBD2 aligns across 12 bases. Germline V lookup: CDR1 SNHLY, CDR2 FYNNEI. V shed 6 bases, J shed 1 base, and the junction held 2 bases outside the gene matches. The CDR3 contains 15 residues.

The CDR3 region is CASSINQGVSQPQHF. The CDR3 nucleotides are TGTGCCAGTAGTATAAATCAGGGGGTGTCCCAGCCCCAGCATTTT. The gene calls are TRBV19 and TRBJ1-5; 7 nucleotides agree with TRBD1. The ends lost 2 bases at V and 7 bases at J; junction bases unmatched: 8. The CDR3 consists of 15 residues. Germline loops: CDR1 LNHDA, CDR2 SQIVND (reference sequence).

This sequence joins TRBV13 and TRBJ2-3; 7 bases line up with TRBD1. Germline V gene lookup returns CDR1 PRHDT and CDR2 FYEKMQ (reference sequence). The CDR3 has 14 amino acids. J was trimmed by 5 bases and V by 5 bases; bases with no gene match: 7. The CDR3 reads CASSRIQGRDTQYF. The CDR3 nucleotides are TGTGCCAGCAGCCGAATACAGGGGAGAGATACGCAGTATTTT.

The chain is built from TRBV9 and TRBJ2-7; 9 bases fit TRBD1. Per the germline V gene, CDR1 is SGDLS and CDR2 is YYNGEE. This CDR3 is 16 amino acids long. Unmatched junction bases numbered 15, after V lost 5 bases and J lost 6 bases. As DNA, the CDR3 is TGTGCCAGCAGTGGCCGCGGGACAGGGCTTTTGGGCGAGCAGTACTTC. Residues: CASSGRGTGLLGEQYF.

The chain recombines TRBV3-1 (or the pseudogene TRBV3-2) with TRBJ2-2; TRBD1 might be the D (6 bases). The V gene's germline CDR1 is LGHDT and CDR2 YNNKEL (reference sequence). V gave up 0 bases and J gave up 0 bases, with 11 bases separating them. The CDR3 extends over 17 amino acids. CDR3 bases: TGTGCCAGCAGCCAAGATTTGGGGGCCTCGAACACCGGGGAGCTGTTTTTT. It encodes CASSQDLGASNTGELFF.

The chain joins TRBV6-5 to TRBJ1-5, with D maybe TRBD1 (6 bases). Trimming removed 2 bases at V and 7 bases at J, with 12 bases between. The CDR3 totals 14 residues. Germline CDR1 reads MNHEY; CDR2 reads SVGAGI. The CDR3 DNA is TGTGCCAGCAGTTACAGGGGGTCCGGGCAGCCCCAGCATTTT. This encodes CASSYRGSGQPQHF.

The CDR3 protein is CASRLPGLAAEQYF. In nucleotides, the CDR3 is TGTGCCAGCAGGCTGCCGGGACTAGCGGCCGAGCAGTACTTC. The chain employs TRBV6-6 and TRBJ2-7, with 11 positions matching TRBD2. The CDR3 totals 14 residues. V lost 6 bases to trimming and J lost 6 bases; unmatched junction nucleotides: 7. Germline loops: CDR1 MNHNY, CDR2 SVGAGI (reference sequence).

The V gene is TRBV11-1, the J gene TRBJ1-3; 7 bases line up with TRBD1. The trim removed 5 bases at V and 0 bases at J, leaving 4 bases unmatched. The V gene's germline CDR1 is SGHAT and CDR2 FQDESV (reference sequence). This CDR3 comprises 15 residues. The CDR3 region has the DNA TGTGCCAGCAGCCGGGACAGCAACTCTGGAAACACCATATATTTT. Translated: CASSRDSNSGNTIYF.